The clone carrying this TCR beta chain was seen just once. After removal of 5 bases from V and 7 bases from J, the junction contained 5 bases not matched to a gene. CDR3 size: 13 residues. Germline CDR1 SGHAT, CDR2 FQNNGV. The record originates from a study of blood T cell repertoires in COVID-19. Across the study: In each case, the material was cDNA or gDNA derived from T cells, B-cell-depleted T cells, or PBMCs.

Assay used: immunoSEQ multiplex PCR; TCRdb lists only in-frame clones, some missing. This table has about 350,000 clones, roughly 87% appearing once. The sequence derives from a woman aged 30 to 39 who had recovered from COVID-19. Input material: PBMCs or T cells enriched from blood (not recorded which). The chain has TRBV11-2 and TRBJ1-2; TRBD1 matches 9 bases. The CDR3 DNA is TGTGCCAGCAGCCAACAGGGGGCGGCTGGCTACACCTTC. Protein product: CASSQQGAAGYTF.